This T cell receptor (beta chain) was recorded in a study of Tregs in tolerant kidney transplant recipients. The nonmyeloablative bone marrow transplants came from related graft donors, with transient mixed chimerism. This clone was picked up one time. What it binds is not known. Some clones are missing from TCRdb's copy, which holds only in-frame ones; the method was immunoSEQ multiplex PCR. The sample gives approximately 60,000 clones, approximately 87% of which show up once; around 4% is in the top ten. The V end was cut by 0 bases, the J end by 2 bases, with 9 bases between. The CDR3 is 15 amino acids. Germline CDR1 reads SGHRS; CDR2 reads YFSETQ. Points from the study as a whole: Validation in larger populations is needed because few patients were studied.

The receptor was isolated from a human patient who received a combined kidney and bone marrow transplant. The T cells may come from the graft donor. The material sequenced was CD4+ T cells from blood (PBMCs), taken 6 months after the transplant. The V and J genes are TRBV5-1 and TRBJ1-3; D possibly corresponds to TRBD1 (6 bases). The CDR3 DNA reads TGCGCCAGCAGCTTGGAGGGGGGGACTGGAAACACCATATATTTT. Amino acid sequence: CASSLEGGTGNTIYF. Based on the CDR3 plus reference TRBV5-1 and TRBJ1-3, the full variable domain is KAGVTQTPRYLIKTRGQQVTLSCSPISGHRSVSWYQQTPGQGLQFLFEYFSETQRNKGNFPGRFSGRQFSNSRSEMNVSTLELGDSALYLCASSLEGGTGNTIYFGEGSWLTVV.